This T cell receptor (beta chain) was retrieved from a study of CD8 T cells in ankylosing spondylitis. General study points: There was reportedly significant enrichment of clones that were disease-linked in matched ankylosing spondylitis synovial fluid. For ankylosing spondylitis blood, a TCR beta motif of 7 to 9 highly homologous variants appeared characteristic.

The CDR3 consists of 17 residues. CDR1 MNHEY and CDR2 SVGAGI come from the germline V gene. With 0 bases clipped from V and 4 bases from J, the junction kept 7 bases outside the gene matches. With molecular barcodes, quantitative 5'-RACE was used to make the TCR beta libraries. Each CDR3 protein is one row after TCRdb ran MiXCR on the 5' RACE reads. In the table there are approximately 200,000 distinct CDR3 sequences, roughly 13% of which are singletons. As regards this clonotype: The antigen remains undetermined.

The sequence was obtained from a male donor with ankylosing spondylitis or in good health (not recorded which). The material sequenced was blood, either unsorted or a sorted T cell fraction (not recorded which). V and J are TRBV6-5 and TRBJ2-1; 9 nucleotides agree with TRBD1. The DNA for the CDR3 is TGTGCCAGCAGTTACTCGATAGCTGGACAGGGGTACAATGAGCAGTTCTTC. Translating it yields CASSYSIAGQGYNEQFF.